Described below is a single TCR beta chain sequence and its context. The target antigen is unknown. The sample originates from a study of OX40 agonist ivuxolimab in advanced cancers. Study-wide results and caveats: Mean expanded clone counts were higher in CD8+ than CD4+ T cells. At doses 0.1 to 3.0 mg/kg, CD4+ and CD8+ clones expanded.

Libraries were prepared by immunoSEQ multiplex PCR; TCRdb keeps only in-frame clonotypes and omits some of them. The sample includes just under 60,000 clones, over 80% of them seen just once. Autoimmune disease history or systemic immunosuppression led to patients being barred. CDR3 size: 9 residues. The V gene's germline CDR1 is SGHTS and CDR2 YDEGEE. V lost 4 bases and J 16 bases, leaving 9 bases between the germline ends. Sequenced material: CD4+ or CD8+ T cells sorted from blood, taken in a trial of the OX40 agonist ivuxolimab. The genes are TRBV5-8 and TRBJ1-3, with unresolved D. This sequence was found in an adult with an advanced solid tumor such as melanoma, head and neck, liver or kidney cancer. The CDR3 DNA follows: TGTGCCAGCAGCCTCGGGTCTTATTTT. Protein product: CASSLGSYF.